These 14 T cell receptor beta chains were sequenced from one sample in a study. Each CDR3 protein gets one entry after TCRdb re-called the 5' RACE reads with MiXCR. The sample has 12,000 or so distinct CDR3 sequences, just over 50% seen once. Cells sorted as Tregs were CD4+, CD25+ and CD127-/low. Input material: tumor-infiltrating Tregs sorted from the breast tumor. These receptors all come from a female donor with breast cancer.

The chain links TRBV20-1 to TRBJ1-1, with D possibly being TRBD1 (5 bases). The V gene lost 1 base and the J gene lost 5 bases, with 11 bases spanning the gap. CDR3 length: 13 amino acids. CDR1 and CDR2 (germline): DFQATT, SNEGSKA (reference sequence). As DNA, the CDR3 is TGCAGTGCTAGAGTGGGGGGTAGGACTGAAGCTTTCTTT. It encodes CSARVGGRTEAFF.

The chain employs TRBV7-8 and TRBJ1-2; D is perhaps TRBD1 (5 bases). Germline loops: CDR1 SGHVS, CDR2 FQNEAQ. The CDR3 has 14 residues. Trimming took 0 bases from V and 6 from J, leaving 11 bases between them. The CDR3 region has the DNA TGTGCCAGCAGCTTAGCTGTGGGGGTTGATGGCTACACCTTC. It specifies CASSLAVGVDGYTF.

In the case of this clonotype: Being one base from a much bigger clone, this may be a read error. The missing conserved phenylalanine or tryptophan at the end of this CDR3 makes a read error likely. The rearrangement uses TRBV10-3 and TRBJ2-1, with D perhaps matching TRBD1 or TRBD2 (7 bases each). V was clipped by 2 bases and J by 5 bases, with 16 bases between them. Looked up from germline, CDR1 is ENHRY and CDR2 is SYGVKD. This CDR3 has 16 residues. DNA of the CDR3: TGTGCCATCAGTGAGCCTTGGGCAGGGGGGGACAATGAGCAGTTCCTC. Translating gives CAISEPWAGGDNEQFL.

This sequence joins TRBV6-5 and TRBJ1-2, with a tentative D call TRBD1 (6 bases). This CDR3 contains 12 residues. V dropped 6 bases and J dropped 8 bases, with 13 bases sitting between them. Germline V gene data show CDR1 as MNHEY and CDR2 as SVGAGI. The CDR3 DNA is TGTGCCAGCAGACAGGGTTCCGTGGGCTACACCTTC. It translates to CASRQGSVGYTF.

V and J are TRBV9 and TRBJ2-7; D is perhaps TRBD2 (6 bases). The V end lost 0 bases, the J end lost 6 bases, and 10 bases lay between the germline ends. The germline CDR1 and CDR2 sequences are SGDLS and YYNGEE. CDR3 length: 13 amino acids. CDR3 nucleotide sequence: TGTGCCAGCAGCGTAGTATTGGGGGGCGAGCAGTACTTC. Translated, it gives CASSVVLGGEQYF.

This clonotype turned up a few times. This chain uses TRBV7-2 with TRBJ2-7, with 9 bases that match TRBD1. Trimming removed 5 bases from V and 5 bases from J; junction bases left unmatched: 13. The germline CDR1 and CDR2 sequences are SGHTA and FQGNSA. The CDR3 consists of 16 residues. The CDR3 spells CASSPEVGQGEHEQYF. The CDR3 DNA reads TGTGCCAGCAGCCCAGAGGTGGGACAGGGAGAGCACGAGCAGTACTTC.

The chain is built from TRBV7-8 and TRBJ2-5; 9 nucleotides match TRBD1. Germline CDR1 reads SGHVS; CDR2 reads FQNEAQ. Unmatched junction bases numbered 8, after V lost 2 bases and J lost 4 bases. The CDR3 totals 16 residues. The DNA for the CDR3 is TGTGCCAGCAGCTTATCCGGGACAGGGCCATCAGAGACCCAGTACTTC. It is translated as CASSLSGTGPSETQYF.

In this sample, this clonotype is medium-sized. J is TRBJ1-5 and V is TRBV29-1; perhaps TRBD1 as D (5 bases). Looked up from germline, CDR1 is SQVTM and CDR2 is ANQGSEA. The CDR3 has 14 amino acids. V was trimmed by 6 bases and J by 4 bases, leaving 16 bases between them. The CDR3 DNA sequence: TGCAGCGTGCGCGCCGGGACGGCAAATCAGCCCCAGCATTTT. Its protein is CSVRAGTANQPQHF. The whole variable domain, remainder taken from reference TRBV29-1 and TRBJ1-5, is SAVISQKPSRDICQRGTSLTIQCQVDSQVTMMFWYRQQPGQSLTLIATANQGSEATYESGFVIDKFPISRPNLTFSTLTVSNMSPEDSSIYLCSVRAGTANQPQHFGDGTRLSIL.

The chain carries TRBV7-6 and TRBJ1-4; D unclear. The CDR3 contains 17 residues. V was shortened by 5 bases and J by 0 bases, with 16 bases between the two germline ends. The V gene's germline CDR1 is SGHVS and CDR2 FNYEAQ. The CDR3 is CASSRTNRQATNEKLFF. The CDR3, as DNA: TGTGCCAGCAGCCGTACCAACCGGCAGGCAACTAATGAAAAACTGTTTTTT.

This sequence joins TRBV18 and TRBJ1-5; a possible D gene is TRBD1 (6 bases). Trimming left V 5 bases short and J 2 bases short, with 13 bases between. Germline CDR1 is KGHSH and CDR2 is LQKENI. The CDR3 runs 15 residues. CDR3 residues: CASSTTEGGNQPQHF. CDR3 sequence (DNA): TGTGCCAGCTCAACCACCGAGGGGGGCAATCAGCCCCAGCATTTT. Full variable domain (missing parts from reference TRBV18 and TRBJ1-5): NAGVMQNPRHLVRRRGQEARLRCSPMKGHSHVYWYRQLPEEGLKFMVYLQKENIIDESGMPKERFSAEFPKEGPSILRIQQVVRGDSAAYFCASSTTEGGNQPQHFGDGTRLSIL.

The chain joins TRBV5-1 to TRBJ1-6, with 7 positions matching TRBD1. This CDR3 has 15 amino acids. The ends lost 4 bases at V and 8 bases at J; junction bases unmatched: 9. Germline V CDR1 and CDR2: SGHRS, YFSETQ. This chain's CDR3 is CASSPPGQVDSPLHF. In nucleotides, the CDR3 is TGCGCCAGCAGCCCCCCCGGACAGGTGGATTCACCCCTCCACTTT.

The table lists this clonotype with a few counts. This chain uses TRBV6-5 with TRBJ1-4; D is undetermined. Between the trimmed V and J ends, which lost 6 bases and 4 bases, there was a span of 15 bases. The CDR3 runs 15 residues. In germline, CDR1 is MNHEY, CDR2 SVGAGI. The CDR3 reads CASRNQDGRNEKLFF. The CDR3 coding sequence is TGTGCCAGCAGGAACCAGGACGGGCGTAATGAAAAACTGTTTTTT.

This chain connects TRBV20-1 to TRBJ1-1, with 9 bases fitting TRBD1. The CDR3 has 12 amino acids. Germline CDR1 is DFQATT and CDR2 is SNEGSKA (reference sequence). After removal of 0 bases from V and 10 bases from J, the junction contained 3 bases not matched to a gene. The CDR3 sequence: CSARDSGQGAFF. DNA of the CDR3: TGCAGTGCTAGAGATTCGGGACAGGGAGCTTTCTTT.

The chain carries TRBV5-6 and TRBJ2-7; 8 nucleotides agree with TRBD2. Germline assignment: CDR1 SGHDT and CDR2 YYEEEE. V dropped 7 bases and J dropped 6; count of bases not matched to a gene: 12. This CDR3 comprises 14 residues. CDR3 loop: CASVAGGGLPEQYF. The CDR3 region has the DNA TGTGCCAGCGTGGCGGGGGGAGGTCTCCCCGAGCAGTACTTC.